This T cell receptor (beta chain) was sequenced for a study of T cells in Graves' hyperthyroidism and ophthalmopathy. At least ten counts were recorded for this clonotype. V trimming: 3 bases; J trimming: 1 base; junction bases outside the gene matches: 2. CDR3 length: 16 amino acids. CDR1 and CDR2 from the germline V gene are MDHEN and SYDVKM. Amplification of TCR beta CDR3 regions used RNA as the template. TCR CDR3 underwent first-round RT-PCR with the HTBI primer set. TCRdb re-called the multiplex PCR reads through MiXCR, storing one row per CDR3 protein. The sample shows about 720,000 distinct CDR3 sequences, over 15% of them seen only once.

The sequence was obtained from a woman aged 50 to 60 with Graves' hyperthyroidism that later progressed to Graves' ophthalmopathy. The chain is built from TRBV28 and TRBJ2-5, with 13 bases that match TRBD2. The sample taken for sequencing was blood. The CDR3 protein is CASSFRTSGGQETQYF. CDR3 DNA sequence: TGTGCCAGCAGTTTCCGGACTAGCGGGGGCCAAGAGACCCAGTACTTC.